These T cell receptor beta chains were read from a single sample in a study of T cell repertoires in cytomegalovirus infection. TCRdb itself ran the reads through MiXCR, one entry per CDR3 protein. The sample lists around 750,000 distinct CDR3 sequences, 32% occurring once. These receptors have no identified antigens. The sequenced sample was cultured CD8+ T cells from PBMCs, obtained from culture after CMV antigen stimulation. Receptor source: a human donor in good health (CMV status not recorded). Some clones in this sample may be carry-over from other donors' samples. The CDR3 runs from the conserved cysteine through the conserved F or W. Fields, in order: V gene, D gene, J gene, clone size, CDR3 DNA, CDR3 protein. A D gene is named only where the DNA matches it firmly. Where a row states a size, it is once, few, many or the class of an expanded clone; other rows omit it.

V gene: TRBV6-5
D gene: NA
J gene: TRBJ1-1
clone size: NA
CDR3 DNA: TGTGCCAGCAGTTACACCACCGTGAACACTGAAGCTTTCTTT
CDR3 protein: CASSYTTVNTEAFF

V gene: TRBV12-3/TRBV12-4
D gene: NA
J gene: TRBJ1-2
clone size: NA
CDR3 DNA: TGTGCCAGCACCCCCCACGTGGGGGATGGCTACACCTTC
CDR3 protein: CASTPHVGDGYTF

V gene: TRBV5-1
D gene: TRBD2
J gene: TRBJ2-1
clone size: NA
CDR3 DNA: TGCGCCAGCAGCTCGCTAGCGGGGGGTGGCTACAATGAGCAGTTCTTC
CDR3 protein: CASSSLAGGGYNEQFF

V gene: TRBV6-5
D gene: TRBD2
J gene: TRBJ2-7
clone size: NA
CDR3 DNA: TGTGCCAGCAGTTCCAGCGGGGGGCTTGGTAGGGGGACCTACGAGCAGTACTTC
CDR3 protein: CASSSSGGLGRGTYEQYF

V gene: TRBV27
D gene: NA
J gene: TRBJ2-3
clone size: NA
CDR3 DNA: TGTGCCAGCAGTTTGGTGAAGGGAGATACGCAGTATTTT
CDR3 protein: CASSLVKGDTQYF

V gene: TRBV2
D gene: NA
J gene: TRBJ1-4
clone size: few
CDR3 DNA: TGTGCCAGCAGTGGTAAGGGAAACTCAGAAAAACTGTTTTTT
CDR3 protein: CASSGKGNSEKLFF

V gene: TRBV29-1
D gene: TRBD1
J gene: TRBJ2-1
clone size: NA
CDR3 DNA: TGCAGCGTTGGGTTCGGGACAGGGCTGTGGGAGCAGTTCTTC
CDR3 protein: CSVGFGTGLWEQFF

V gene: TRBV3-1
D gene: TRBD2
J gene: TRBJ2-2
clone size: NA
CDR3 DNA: TGTGCCAGCAGCCAAGGGACAGACCCCTATTGGCGGGGGGGCCGGATCACCGGGGAGCTGTTTTTT
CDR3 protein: CASSQGTDPYWRGGRITGELFF

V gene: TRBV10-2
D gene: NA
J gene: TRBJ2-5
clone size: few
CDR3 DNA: TGCGCCAGCAGTGAGTCGACGGGGGGCCGGCGGGAGACCCAGTACTTC
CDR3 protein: CASSESTGGRRETQYF

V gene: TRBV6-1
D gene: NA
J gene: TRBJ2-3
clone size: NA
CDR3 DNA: TGTGCCAGCAGTGAACTTTTTGGGAGCACAGATACGCAGTATTTT
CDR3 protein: CASSELFGSTDTQYF

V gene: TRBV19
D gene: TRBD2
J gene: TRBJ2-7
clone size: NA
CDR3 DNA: TGTGCCAGTGGATCTAGCGGGGGGCCCTACGAGCAGTACTTC
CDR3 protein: CASGSSGGPYEQYF

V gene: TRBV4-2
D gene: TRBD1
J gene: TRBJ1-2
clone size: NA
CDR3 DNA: TGTGCCAGTTTGGGGACAGGGGGCATCTATGGCTACACCTTC
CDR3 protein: CASLGTGGIYGYTF

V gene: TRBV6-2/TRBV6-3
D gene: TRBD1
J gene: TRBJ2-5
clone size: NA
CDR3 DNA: TGTGCCAGCAGTTCGGGACAGGGTGTTTGGGTCGGAGAGACCCAGTACTTC
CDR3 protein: CASSSGQGVWVGETQYF

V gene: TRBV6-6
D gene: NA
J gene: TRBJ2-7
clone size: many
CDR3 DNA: TGTGCCAGCAGTTACGTCCGGGACGGAACCTACGAGCAGTACTTC
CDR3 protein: CASSYVRDGTYEQYF

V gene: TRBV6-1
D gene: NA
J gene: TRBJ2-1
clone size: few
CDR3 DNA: TGTGCCAGCAGTGGGGAATTCTACAATGAGCAGTTCTTC
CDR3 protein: CASSGEFYNEQFF

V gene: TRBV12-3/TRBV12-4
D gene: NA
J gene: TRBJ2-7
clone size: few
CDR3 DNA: TGTGCCAGCGCCGAGGGGGGGATTACGCAGTACTTC
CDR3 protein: CASAEGGITQYF

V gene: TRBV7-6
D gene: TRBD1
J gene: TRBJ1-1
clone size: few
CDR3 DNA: TGTGCCAGCAGCTATGGGGACAGTACTGAAGCTTTCTTT
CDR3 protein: CASSYGDSTEAFF

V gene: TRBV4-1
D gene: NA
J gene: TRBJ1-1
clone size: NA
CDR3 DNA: TGCGCCAGCAGCCTTTCGGCAGCGAACACTGAAGCTTTCTTT
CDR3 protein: CASSLSAANTEAFF

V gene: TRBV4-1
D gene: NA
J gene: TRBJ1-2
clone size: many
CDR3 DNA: TGCGCCAGCAGCCAGGTGGTATCCGAGAACTATGGCTACACCTTC
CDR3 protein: CASSQVVSENYGYTF

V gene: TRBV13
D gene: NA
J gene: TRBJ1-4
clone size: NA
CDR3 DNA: TGTGCCAGCAGCTTAGCCGGGGGCAGACAAGTTGATGAAAAACTGTTTTTT
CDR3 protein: CASSLAGGRQVDEKLFF

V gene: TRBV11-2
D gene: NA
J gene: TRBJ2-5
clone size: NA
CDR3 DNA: TGTGCCAGCAGCCTAGGTGGGGCAGCTCAAGAGACCCAGTACTTC
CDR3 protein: CASSLGGAAQETQYF

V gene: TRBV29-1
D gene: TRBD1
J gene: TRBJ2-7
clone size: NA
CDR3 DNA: TGCAGCGTTGAAGAGCCACAGGGGAACGAGCAGTACTTC
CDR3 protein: CSVEEPQGNEQYF

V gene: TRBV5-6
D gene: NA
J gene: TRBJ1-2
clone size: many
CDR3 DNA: TGTGCCAGCAGCTTGTCCAACGGATATGGCTACACCTTC
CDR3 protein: CASSLSNGYGYTF

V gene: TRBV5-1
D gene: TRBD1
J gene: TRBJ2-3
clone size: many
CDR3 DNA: TGCGCCAGCAGCAGAGGACAGGATGCAGATACGCAGTATTTT
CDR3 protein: CASSRGQDADTQYF

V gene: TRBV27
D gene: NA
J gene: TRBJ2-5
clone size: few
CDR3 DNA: TGTGCCAGCAGTGGAGCTAGTCTAAGACGAGAGACCCAGTACTTC
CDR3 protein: CASSGASLRRETQYF

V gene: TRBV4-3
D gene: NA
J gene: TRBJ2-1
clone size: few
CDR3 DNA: TGCGCCAGCAGCCAATGGGCCGCCTGGGATGAGCAGTTCTTC
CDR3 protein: CASSQWAAWDEQFF

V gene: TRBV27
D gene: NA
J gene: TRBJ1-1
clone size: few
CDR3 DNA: TGTGCCAGCTCAGATCGGGGGGCTTTCGGCACTGAAGCTTTCTTT
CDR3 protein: CASSDRGAFGTEAFF

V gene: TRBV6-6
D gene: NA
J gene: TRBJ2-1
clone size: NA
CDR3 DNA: TGTGCCAGCAGTCCTTGGACAGTTGATTCCTACGATGAGCAGTTCTTC
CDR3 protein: CASSPWTVDSYDEQFF

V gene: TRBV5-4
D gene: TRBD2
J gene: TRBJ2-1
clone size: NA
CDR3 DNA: TGTGCCAGCAGCTCCCGCGGGGGGCCGGTCCATGAGCAGTTCTTC
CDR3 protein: CASSSRGGPVHEQFF

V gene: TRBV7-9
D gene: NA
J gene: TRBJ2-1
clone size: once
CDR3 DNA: TGTGCCAGCAGCCCCCCAGGTTGGGATAATGAGCAGTTCTTC
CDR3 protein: CASSPPGWDNEQFF

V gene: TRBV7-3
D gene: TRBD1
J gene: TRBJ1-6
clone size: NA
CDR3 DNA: TGTGCCAGCAGCCCCTCCACAGGGGTAAATTCACCCCTCCACTTT
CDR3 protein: CASSPSTGVNSPLHF

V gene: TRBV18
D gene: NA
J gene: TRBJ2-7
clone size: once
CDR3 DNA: TGTGCCAGCTCACCACCGGACGGACCAACCTACGAGCAGTACTTC
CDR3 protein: CASSPPDGPTYEQYF

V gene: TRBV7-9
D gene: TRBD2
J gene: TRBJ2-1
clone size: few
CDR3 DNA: TGTGCCAGCAGCCCTGAAGGGATAGCGGGGGGAAATGAGCAGTTCTTC
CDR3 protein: CASSPEGIAGGNEQFF

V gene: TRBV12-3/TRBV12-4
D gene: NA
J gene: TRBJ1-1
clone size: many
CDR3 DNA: TGTGCCAGCAGCTTAACAGGGCGTACTGAAGCTTTCTTT
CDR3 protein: CASSLTGRTEAFF

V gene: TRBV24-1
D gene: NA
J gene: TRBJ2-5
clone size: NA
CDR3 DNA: TGTGCCACCAGTGAATCCGGGACCCAGTACTTC
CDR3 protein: CATSESGTQYF

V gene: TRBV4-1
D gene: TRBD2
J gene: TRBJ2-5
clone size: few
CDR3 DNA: TGCGCCAGCAGCCCAGTAGCGGGGGCCCAAGAGACCCAGTACTTC
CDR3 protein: CASSPVAGAQETQYF

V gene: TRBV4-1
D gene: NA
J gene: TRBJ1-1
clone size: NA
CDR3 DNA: TGCGCCAGCAGCCAAGAATCCCCTAGCACTGAAGCTTTCTTT
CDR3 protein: CASSQESPSTEAFF

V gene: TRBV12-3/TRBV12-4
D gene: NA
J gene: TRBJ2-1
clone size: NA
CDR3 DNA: TGTGCCAGCAGGACCACAGGAGGGGGGGCGAACAATGAGCAGTTCTTC
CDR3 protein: CASRTTGGGANNEQFF

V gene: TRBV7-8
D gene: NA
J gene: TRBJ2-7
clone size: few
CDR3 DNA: TGTGCCAGCAGGACGACAGCGCTCGAGCAGTACTTC
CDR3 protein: CASRTTALEQYF

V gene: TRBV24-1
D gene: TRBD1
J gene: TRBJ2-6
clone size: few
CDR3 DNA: TGTGCCACCAGTCCCAACAGGGGAGCTGGGGCCAACGTCCTGACTTTC
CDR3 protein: CATSPNRGAGANVLTF

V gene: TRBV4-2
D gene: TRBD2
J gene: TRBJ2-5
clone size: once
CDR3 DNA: TGTGCCAGCAGCCAGGGACTAGGGAGCGAGACCCAGTACTTC
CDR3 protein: CASSQGLGSETQYF

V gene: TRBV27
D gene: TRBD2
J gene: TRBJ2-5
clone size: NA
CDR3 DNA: TGTGCCAGCAGTTTATACGGCATAGCGGGGGGCCCAGAGACCCAGTACTTC
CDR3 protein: CASSLYGIAGGPETQYF

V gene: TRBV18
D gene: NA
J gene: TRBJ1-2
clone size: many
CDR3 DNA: TGTGCCAGCTCAAAGAGTGAGCTAGTTTTGTCCGCGAACTATGGCTACACCTTC
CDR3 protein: CASSKSELVLSANYGYTF

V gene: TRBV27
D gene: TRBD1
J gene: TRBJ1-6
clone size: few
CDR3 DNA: TGTGCCAGCAGACTAACCTACGGGACAGGCCAATTTTTTCTCCACTTT
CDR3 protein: CASRLTYGTGQFFLHF